This T cell receptor (beta chain) was identified during a study of blood T cell repertoires in COVID-19. Repertoires were generated with immunoSEQ multiplex PCR, while TCRdb's copy carries only in-frame clones and drops some. The sample lists about 100,000 clones, roughly 90% occurring once. CDR3 length equals 12 residues. J was trimmed by 14 bases and V by 3 bases; bases with no gene match: 4. The germline V gene has CDR1 MNHNS and CDR2 SASEGT. This chain connects TRBV6-1 to TRBJ1-6; 7 bases agree with TRBD1. Sequencing used peripheral blood. The source is a man in his fifties or sixties with active COVID-19. This chain's CDR3 is CASSETGRTLHF. The DNA for the CDR3 is TGTGCCAGCAGTGAGACAGGGAGGACCCTCCACTTT.